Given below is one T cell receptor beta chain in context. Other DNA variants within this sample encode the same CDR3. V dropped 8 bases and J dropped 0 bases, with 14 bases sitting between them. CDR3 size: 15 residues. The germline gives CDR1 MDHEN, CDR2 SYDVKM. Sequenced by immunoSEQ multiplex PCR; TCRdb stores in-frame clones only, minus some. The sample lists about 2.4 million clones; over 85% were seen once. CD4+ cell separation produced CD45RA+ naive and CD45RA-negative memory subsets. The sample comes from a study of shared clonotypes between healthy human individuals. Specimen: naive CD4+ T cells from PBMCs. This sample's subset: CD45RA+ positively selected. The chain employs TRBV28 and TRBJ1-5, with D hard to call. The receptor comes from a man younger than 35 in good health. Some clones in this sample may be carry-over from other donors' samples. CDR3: CASRPAGYSNQPQHF. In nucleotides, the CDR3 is TGTGCCAGCCGACCGGCAGGATATAGCAATCAGCCCCAGCATTTT.